This TCR beta chain comes out of a study of blood T cell repertoires in COVID-19. Whole-study context: The United States, Italy and Spain provided the acute and convalescent COVID-19 samples. In each case, the material was cDNA or gDNA derived from T cells, B-cell-depleted T cells, or PBMCs.

Individuals aged roughly 18 to 90 years were recruited from 20 to 25 US areas. Participant reports of clinical history set cohort assignment. Only in-frame clones appear in the TCRdb table, and some are missing; sequencing was by immunoSEQ multiplex PCR. The sample yields fewer than 450,000 clones, roughly 91% seen once. Trimming shortened V by 0 bases and J by 4 bases, and 10 bases separated the two germline ends. The CDR3 loop spans 14 amino acids. Looked up from germline, CDR1 is SGHDT and CDR2 is YYEEEE. The specimen sequenced was PBMCs or T cells enriched from blood (not recorded which). This receptor was obtained from a man between 18 and 35 years old who had recovered from COVID-19. The gene calls are TRBV5-6 and TRBJ1-1, with D possibly TRBD1 on 6 matching bases. CDR3 sequence reads: CASSLGDRPTEAFF. DNA of the CDR3: TGTGCCAGCAGCTTGGGAGACAGGCCCACTGAAGCTTTCTTT.